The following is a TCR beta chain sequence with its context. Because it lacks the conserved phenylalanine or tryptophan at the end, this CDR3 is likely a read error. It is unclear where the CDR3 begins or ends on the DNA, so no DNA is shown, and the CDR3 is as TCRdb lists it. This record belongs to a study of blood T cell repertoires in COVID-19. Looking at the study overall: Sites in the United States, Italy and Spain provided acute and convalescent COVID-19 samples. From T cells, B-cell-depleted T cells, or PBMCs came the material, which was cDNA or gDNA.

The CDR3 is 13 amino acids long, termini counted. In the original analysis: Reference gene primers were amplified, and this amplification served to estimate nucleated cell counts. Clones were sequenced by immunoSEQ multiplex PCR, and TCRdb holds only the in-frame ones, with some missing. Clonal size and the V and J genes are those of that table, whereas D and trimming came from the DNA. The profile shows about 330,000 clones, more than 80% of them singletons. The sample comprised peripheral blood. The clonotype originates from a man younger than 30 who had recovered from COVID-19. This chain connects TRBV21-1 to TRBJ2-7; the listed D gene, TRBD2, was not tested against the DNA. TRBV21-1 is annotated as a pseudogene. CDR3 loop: CASSLIPLAGGPL.